The clone carrying this T cell receptor beta chain was counted between two and nine times. In the authors' methods: The assay estimated nucleated cells by amplifying reference gene primers. Sequencing used immunoSEQ multiplex PCR; TCRdb keeps in-frame clones, though not all of them. V, J and clone size are those of that table, while D and trimming were read from the DNA. The data show under 150,000 clones, about 85% seen once. V was clipped by 5 bases and J by 0 bases, with 18 bases between them. This CDR3 has 17 residues. CDR1 and CDR2 (germline): SGDLS, YYNGEE. These data come from a study of blood T cell repertoires in COVID-19. About the research overall: The United States, Italy and Spain were the sources of the acute and convalescent COVID-19 samples.

Sequences were obtained from PBMCs or T cells enriched from blood (not recorded which). The source of this sequence is a woman aged 40 to 55 who had recovered from COVID-19. The genes are TRBV9 and TRBJ1-3; no clear D gene. As DNA, the CDR3 is TGTGCCAGCAGTAGAGAACCTTCAGGATACTCTGGAAACACCATATATTTT. It is translated as CASSREPSGYSGNTIYF.